These 8 T cell receptor beta chains came from one sample sequenced in a study of T cell clonality in common variable immunodeficiency. Study-level findings and limits: Common variable immunodeficiency TCR beta sequences reportedly had fewer deletions and N-nucleotide insertions.

These TCRs are of unknown antigen specificity. Produced via immunoSEQ multiplex PCR; TCRdb's table is partial and in-frame only. The sample yields roughly 30,000 clones, without any singletons. The sequenced sample was peripheral blood mononuclear cells. The origin of the receptors is a human donor with common variable immunodeficiency.

This clone came up many times. From the germline J gene comes the end of the CDR3, since the read stops 3 residues before it. The chain is built from TRBV7-3 and TRBJ2-2, with 9 bases identical to TRBD2. This CDR3 has 15 amino acids. V lost 6 bases to trimming and J lost 1 base; unmatched junction nucleotides: 3. Germline-derived CDR1 and CDR2 are SGHTA and FQGTGA. Incomplete CDR3 DNA: TGTGCCAGCAGACTTAGCGGGGGGAACACCGGGGAG. It codes for CASRLSGGNTGE. From start to end, the CDR3 is CASRLSGGNTGELFF.

This clone was seen at least ten times. With the read ending 3 residues before the CDR3 end, the germline J gene is used to fill in that end. The chain links TRBV18 to TRBJ2-3, with D unresolved. From germline, CDR1 is KGHSH and CDR2 LQKENI. The germline V and J ends were trimmed by 2 bases and 2 bases, with 11 bases remaining between them. This CDR3 region has 15 residues. This CDR3 reads CASSPESLYTDTQYF. The sequenced CDR3 bases are TGTGCCAGCTCACCAGAGTCACTATACACAGATACG. The full variable domain, completed using reference TRBV18 and TRBJ2-3, is NAGVMQNPRHLVRRRGQEARLRCSPMKGHSHVYWYRQLPEEGLKFMVYLQKENIIDESGMPKERFSAEFPKEGPSILRIQQVVRGDSAAYFCASSPESLYTDTQYFGPGTRLTVL.

This clone was detected ten times or more. Read coverage stops 3 residues before the CDR3 terminus; the germline J gene supplies the remainder. Other DNA sequences in the sample encode the same CDR3. The V call is TRBV7-2, the J call TRBJ1-5, with D uncertain. Germline V lookup: CDR1 SGHTA, CDR2 FQGNSA. The CDR3 is 13 amino acids. Trimming pared 2 bases from V and 7 bases from J, leaving 9 bases between. CDR3 in amino acids: CASSLRGSQPQHF. The covered CDR3 bases are TGTGCCAGCAGCTTAAGAGGGTCGCAGCCC.

Concerning this clone: The CDR3 end lies 3 residues beyond the end of the read and is filled in from the germline J gene. The chain is built from TRBV7-9 and TRBJ2-4; tentatively, D is TRBD1 (7 bases). The germline CDR1 and CDR2 sequences are SEHNR and FQNEAQ (reference sequence). Between the trimmed V and J ends, which lost 4 bases and 4 bases, there was a span of 14 bases. The CDR3 spans 15 residues. The CDR3 spells CASSSGGGTKNIQYF. The DNA read from the CDR3 is TGTGCCAGCAGCTCCGGAGGGGGCACAAAAAACATT.

This clone has more than one count but fewer than ten. The observed sequence ends 3 residues before the CDR3 terminus, with the missing tail filled in from the germline J gene. The chain joins TRBV2 to TRBJ2-3; TRBD2 agrees at 8 bases. The CDR3 has 14 amino acids. The ends lost 10 bases at V and 0 bases at J; junction bases unmatched: 6. CDR1 is SNHLY, CDR2 FYNNEI, per germline. The sequenced CDR3 bases are TGTGCCATCTCGGGGGGGCAGAGCACAGATACG. Amino acids: CAISGGQSTDT. The whole CDR3 protein reads CAISGGQSTDTQYF.

Note on this clone: The read is 3 residues too short to cover the CDR3 end, so that end is filled in from the germline J gene. J is TRBJ1-5 and V is TRBV30, with 8 bases aligning to TRBD1. CDR1 and CDR2 from the germline V gene are GTSNPN and SVGIG (reference sequence). V shed 5 bases, J shed 1 base, and the junction held 7 bases outside the gene matches. This CDR3 spans 15 amino acids. The covered CDR3 bases are TGTGCCTGGGATAGGACAGGGATGAGCAATCAGCCC. Amino acid sequence: CAWDRTGMSNQP. The full CDR3 protein reads CAWDRTGMSNQPQHF. The complete variable domain, with remaining parts taken from reference TRBV30 and TRBJ1-5, reads SQTIHQWPATLVQPVGSPLSLECTVEGTSNPNLYWYRQAAGRGLQLLFYSVGIGQISSEVPQNLSASRPQDRQFILSSKKLLLSDSGFYLCAWDRTGMSNQPQHFGDGTRLSIL.

This clone showed up many times. From the germline J gene comes the end of the CDR3, since the read stops 3 residues before it. This sequence joins TRBV7-9 and TRBJ2-5; D is possibly TRBD2 (6 bases). Per the germline V gene, CDR1 is SEHNR and CDR2 is FQNEAQ (reference sequence). This CDR3 region has 15 residues. The V end was cut by 3 bases, the J end by 5 bases, with 16 bases between. CDR3 DNA (partial): TGTGCCAGCAGCTTGGGCGGGGCCTTCCGTGAGACC. It translates to CASSLGGAFRET. The complete CDR3 reads CASSLGGAFRETQYF.

This clone has a count of ten or more. The read terminates 3 residues before the CDR3 end, so the remaining end is supplied by the germline J gene. V usage is TRBV28 and J usage is TRBJ1-5; D unresolved. Trimming took 5 bases from V and 5 from J, leaving 13 bases between them. Germline V CDR1 and CDR2: MDHEN, SYDVKM. There are 14 residues in the CDR3. This CDR3 is CASSPIEGYQPQHF. The sequenced CDR3 bases are TGTGCCAGCAGTCCTATAGAGGGTTATCAGCCC.